Listed below are T cell receptor beta chains from one sample, sequenced in a study of shared clonotypes between healthy human individuals. This table comes from immunoSEQ multiplex PCR, and its TCRdb copy is limited to in-frame clones, with some not included. Of 2 million to 2.5 million clones listed, approximately 96% were seen once; the top ten hold approximately 0.13%. The sequenced sample was naive CD4+ T cells sorted from blood. The source of these receptors is a man between 18 and 35 years old in good health. Both conserved end residues are part of each CDR3. D genes are given only for firm matches. Expanded clones get a size class; other rows say once, few or many, or leave the size out.

d_gene,j_gene,v_gene,abundance,CDR3aa,CDR3nt
TRBD1,TRBJ2-7,TRBV9,.,CASSIGQGNYEQYF,TGTGCCAGCAGCATCGGACAGGGTAACTACGAGCAGTACTTC
.,TRBJ2-1,TRBV2,.,CASSRNSNEQFF,TGTGCCAGCAGCAGAAATTCCAATGAGCAGTTCTTC
.,TRBJ2-3,TRBV5-4,.,CASSPDSNTQYF,TGTGCCAGCAGCCCGGACTCGAATACGCAGTATTTT
.,TRBJ1-1,TRBV6-6,.,CASRPGTENTEAFF,TGTGCCAGCAGACCAGGAACAGAGAACACTGAAGCTTTCTTT
.,TRBJ2-7,TRBV6-6,.,CASSYRPGKPYEQYF,TGTGCCAGCAGTTACAGGCCAGGGAAGCCCTACGAGCAGTACTTC
TRBD1,TRBJ1-4,TRBV7-9,.,CASSGTGGTNEKLFF,TGTGCCAGCAGCGGTACAGGGGGCACTAATGAAAAACTGTTTTTT
TRBD1,TRBJ1-3,TRBV29-1,.,CSARQGSGNTIYF,TGCAGCGCCCGACAGGGGTCTGGAAACACCATATATTTT
.,TRBJ1-6,TRBV14,few,CANSGRNSPLHF,TGTGCCAACTCAGGGCGAAATTCACCCCTCCACTTT
.,TRBJ1-5,TRBV30,.,CAWSEQGPSNQPQHF,TGTGCCTGGAGTGAACAGGGCCCGAGCAATCAGCCCCAGCATTTT
.,TRBJ2-7,TRBV7-8,once,CASSRDRPYEQYF,TGTGCCAGCAGCCGCGACAGGCCCTACGAGCAGTACTTC
.,TRBJ2-4,TRBV28,once,CASREDARLAKNIQYF,TGTGCCAGCAGGGAAGACGCCAGACTAGCCAAAAACATTCAGTACTTC
.,TRBJ1-5,TRBV27,.,CASRLAEFTGPQHF,TGTGCCAGCAGACTAGCGGAATTCACTGGGCCCCAGCATTTT
TRBD1,TRBJ2-7,TRBV7-2,.,CASSLGQGTYEQYF,TGTGCCAGCAGCTTAGGACAGGGGACCTACGAGCAGTACTTC
.,TRBJ2-7,TRBV27,.,CASSLRLYEQYF,TGTGCCAGCAGCCTAAGACTCTACGAGCAGTACTTC
TRBD2,TRBJ2-1,TRBV7-9,.,CASSLRASGRHNEQFF,TGTGCCAGCAGCTTAAGGGCTAGCGGGAGACACAATGAGCAGTTCTTC
.,TRBJ2-6,TRBV7-3,once,CASSLDTGSGANVLTF,TGTGCCAGCAGCTTAGACACCGGGTCTGGGGCCAACGTCCTGACTTTC
TRBD2,TRBJ2-7,TRBV11-2,.,CASSLPTSGRGYEQYF,TGTGCCAGCAGCCTACCGACTAGCGGGAGAGGCTACGAGCAGTACTTC
TRBD1,TRBJ2-7,TRBV2,few,CASSTGAYEQYF,TGTGCCAGCAGTACAGGGGCCTACGAGCAGTACTTC
.,TRBJ2-3,TRBV7-9,.,CASSLAPAPDTQYF,TGTGCCAGCAGCTTAGCCCCGGCCCCAGATACGCAGTATTTT
.,TRBJ2-2,TRBV14,.,CASSQVRPSNTGELFF,TGTGCCAGCAGCCAAGTGCGTCCATCGAACACCGGGGAGCTGTTTTTT
TRBD1,TRBJ2-7,TRBV7-8,.,CASSLAPQGASYEQYF,TGTGCCAGCAGCTTAGCGCCCCAGGGGGCCTCCTACGAGCAGTACTTC